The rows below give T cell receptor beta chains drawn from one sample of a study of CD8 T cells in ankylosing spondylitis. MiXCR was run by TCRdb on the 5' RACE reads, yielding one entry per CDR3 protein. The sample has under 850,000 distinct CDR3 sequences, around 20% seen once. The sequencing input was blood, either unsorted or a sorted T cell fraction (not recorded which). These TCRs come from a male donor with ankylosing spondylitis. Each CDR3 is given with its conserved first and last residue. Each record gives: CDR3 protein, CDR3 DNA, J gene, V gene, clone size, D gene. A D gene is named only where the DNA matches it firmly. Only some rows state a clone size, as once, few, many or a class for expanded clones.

CDR3aa: CASSLALAGESYNEQFF; CDR3nt: TGTGCCAGCAGTTTAGCCCTAGCGGGAGAGTCCTACAATGAGCAGTTCTTC; j_gene: TRBJ2-1; v_gene: TRBV12-3/TRBV12-4; abundance: NA; d_gene: TRBD2
CDR3aa: CASSLHLWGYEQYF; CDR3nt: TGTGCCAGCAGCCTTCACCTGTGGGGGTACGAGCAGTACTTC; j_gene: TRBJ2-7; v_gene: TRBV14; abundance: NA; d_gene: NA
CDR3aa: CASSTPDSGRGEKLFF; CDR3nt: TGTGCCAGCAGCACACCGGACAGTGGTCGGGGTGAAAAACTGTTTTTT; j_gene: TRBJ1-4; v_gene: TRBV21-1; abundance: NA; d_gene: NA
CDR3aa: CASSLSSPNTGELFF; CDR3nt: TGCGCCAGCAGCTTGTCTTCCCCCAACACCGGGGAGCTGTTTTTT; j_gene: TRBJ2-2; v_gene: TRBV5-1; abundance: NA; d_gene: NA
CDR3aa: CATSRDRITDTQYF; CDR3nt: TGTGCCACCAGCAGAGATAGGATCACAGATACGCAGTATTTT; j_gene: TRBJ2-3; v_gene: TRBV15; abundance: few; d_gene: NA
CDR3aa: CASSSDGRIAKNIQYF; CDR3nt: TGTGCCAGCAGCAGTGACGGGAGGATAGCCAAAAACATTCAGTACTTC; j_gene: TRBJ2-4; v_gene: TRBV7-2; abundance: NA; d_gene: TRBD2
CDR3aa: CASNGGSAYNEQFF; CDR3nt: TGTGCCAGCAACGGGGGGAGTGCCTACAATGAGCAGTTCTTC; j_gene: TRBJ2-1; v_gene: TRBV9; abundance: few; d_gene: TRBD2
CDR3aa: CASSSRVTYGYTF; CDR3nt: TGTGCCAGCAGCTCGCGAGTCACCTATGGCTACACCTTC; j_gene: TRBJ1-2; v_gene: TRBV5-6; abundance: few; d_gene: NA
CDR3aa: CASSPRTGFNEQYF; CDR3nt: TGTGCCAGCAGCCCCCGGACAGGGTTCAACGAGCAGTACTTC; j_gene: TRBJ2-7; v_gene: TRBV7-2; abundance: NA; d_gene: TRBD1
CDR3aa: CASSEGTSGFHEQFF; CDR3nt: TGTGCCAGCAGCGAAGGGACTAGCGGGTTTCATGAGCAGTTCTTC; j_gene: TRBJ2-1; v_gene: TRBV11-2; abundance: few; d_gene: TRBD2
CDR3aa: CAWIGSSLEQYF; CDR3nt: TGTGCCTGGATTGGCAGTTCCTTGGAGCAGTACTTC; j_gene: TRBJ2-7; v_gene: TRBV30; abundance: few; d_gene: NA
CDR3aa: CASSLNREGEAFF; CDR3nt: TGTGCCAGCAGCTTAAACAGGGAGGGTGAAGCTTTCTTT; j_gene: TRBJ1-1; v_gene: TRBV7-3; abundance: NA; d_gene: NA
CDR3aa: CSVEVRGVSYEQYF; CDR3nt: TGCAGCGTTGAAGTTAGGGGGGTCTCCTACGAGCAGTACTTC; j_gene: TRBJ2-7; v_gene: TRBV29-1; abundance: NA; d_gene: NA
CDR3aa: CASSVDPSNHEQYF; CDR3nt: TGCGCCAGCAGTGTGGACCCCTCAAACCACGAGCAGTACTTC; j_gene: TRBJ2-7; v_gene: TRBV10-1; abundance: few; d_gene: NA
CDR3aa: CAISESGGLGNTIYF; CDR3nt: TGTGCCATCAGTGAGTCGGGGGGCCTCGGAAACACCATATATTTT; j_gene: TRBJ1-3; v_gene: TRBV10-3; abundance: NA; d_gene: NA